A selection of T cell receptor beta chains follows, all from one sample in a study of shared clonotypes between healthy human individuals. Only in-frame clones appear in the TCRdb table, and some are missing; sequencing was by immunoSEQ multiplex PCR. The sample contains approximately 980,000 clones, 76% of which appear only once. The sequenced material came from memory CD4+ T cells sorted from blood. The source is a man aged 18 to 29 in good health. The CDR3 runs from the conserved cysteine through the conserved F or W. D genes are given only for firm matches. Size is stated for part of the rows, as once, few or many counts, or as a class when the clone is expanded.

NA | 15 | TRBJ1-6 | NA | TRBV5-1 | CASSWGDNIGSPLHF | TGCGCCAGCAGCTGGGGGGACAATATTGGTTCACCCCTCCACTTT
NA | 14 | TRBJ1-1 | NA | TRBV18 | CASSPGAGNTEAFF | TGTGCCAGCTCACCGGGGGCAGGTAACACTGAAGCTTTCTTT
NA | 15 | TRBJ1-3 | TRBD1 | TRBV2 | CASSVLGQPGNTIYF | TGTGCCAGCAGTGTTTTGGGACAGCCGGGAAACACCATATATTTT
NA | 11 | TRBJ2-2 | NA | TRBV2 | CASGVTGELFF | TGTGCCAGCGGGGTAACCGGGGAGCTGTTTTTT
NA | 11 | TRBJ2-7 | NA | TRBV27 | CASRLPVEQYF | TGTGCCAGCAGACTCCCAGTCGAGCAGTACTTC
NA | 12 | TRBJ1-2 | NA | TRBV29-1 | CSVAGSNYGYTF | TGCAGCGTTGCGGGGTCCAACTATGGCTACACCTTC
NA | 15 | TRBJ2-1 | NA | TRBV6-4 | CASSDRQGRRNEQFF | TGTGCCAGCAGTGACCGGCAGGGGAGGAGGAATGAGCAGTTCTTC
once | 14 | TRBJ2-7 | TRBD2 | TRBV5-1 | CASKSTSGSYEQYF | TGCGCCAGCAAATCGACTAGCGGGAGCTACGAGCAGTACTTC
NA | 15 | TRBJ2-7 | TRBD2 | TRBV5-1 | CASCPGTSFFDEQYF | TGCGCCAGCTGCCCCGGGACTAGCTTTTTTGACGAGCAGTACTTC
many | 15 | TRBJ1-2 | TRBD1 | TRBV7-3 | CASVDRAWPNYGYTF | TGTGCCAGCGTGGACAGGGCTTGGCCTAACTATGGCTACACCTTC
NA | 15 | TRBJ2-2 | TRBD2 | TRBV5-1 | CASSREGSGTGELFF | TGCGCCAGCAGTCGGGAGGGATCTGGCACCGGGGAGCTGTTTTTT
NA | 16 | TRBJ1-2 | TRBD1 | TRBV7-2 | CASSPPGGQGIHGYTF | TGTGCCAGCAGCCCCCCTGGGGGACAGGGAATCCATGGCTACACCTTC